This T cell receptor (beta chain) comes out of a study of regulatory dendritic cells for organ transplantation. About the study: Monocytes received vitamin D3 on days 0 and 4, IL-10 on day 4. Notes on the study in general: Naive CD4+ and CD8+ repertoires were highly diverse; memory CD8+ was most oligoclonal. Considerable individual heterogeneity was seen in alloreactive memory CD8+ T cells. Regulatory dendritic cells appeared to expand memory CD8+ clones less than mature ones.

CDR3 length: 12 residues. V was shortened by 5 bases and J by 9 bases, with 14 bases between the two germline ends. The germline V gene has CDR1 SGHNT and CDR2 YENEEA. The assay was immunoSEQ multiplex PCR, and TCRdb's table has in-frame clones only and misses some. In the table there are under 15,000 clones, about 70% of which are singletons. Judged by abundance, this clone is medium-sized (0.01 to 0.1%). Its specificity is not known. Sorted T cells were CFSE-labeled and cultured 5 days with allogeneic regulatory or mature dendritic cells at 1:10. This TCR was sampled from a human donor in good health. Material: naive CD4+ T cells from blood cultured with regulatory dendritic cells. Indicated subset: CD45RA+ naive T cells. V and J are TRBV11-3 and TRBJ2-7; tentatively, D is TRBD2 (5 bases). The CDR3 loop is CASSPIAGVQYF. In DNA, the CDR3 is TGTGCCAGCAGCCCTATCGCCGGGGTGCAGTACTTC.